This entry features one T cell receptor beta chain sequence. The antigen is undetermined. CDR3 size: 18 residues. Trimming took 4 bases from V and 0 from J, leaving 20 bases between them. Germline V gene data show CDR1 as SGHRS and CDR2 as YFSETQ. These data are taken from a study of lymphopenia after photon versus proton radiotherapy. Study-level points and caveats: Under photons, naive T cells and diversity fell while effector/memory populations rose. Oligoclonal CD8+ Temra expansion after nadir drove photon patients' diversity drop. A bigger post-nadir fall in TCR diversity correlated inversely with survival time in deceased patients. Better survival with proton therapy was suggested as possible, not demonstrated.

TCRdb's copy holds only in-frame clones and misses some; the assay was immunoSEQ multiplex PCR. Seen here are 53,000 or so clones, around 88% observed once, and the top ten hold 25% to 35%. This sample comprised peripheral blood, obtained from a patient treated with photon-based radiotherapy. The TCR originated in a man over 45 with gastric cancer. The chain employs TRBV5-1 and TRBJ1-3; no clear D. CDR3 sequence: CASSRGSPTASSGNTIYF. As DNA, the CDR3 is TGCGCCAGCAGCCGTGGGTCCCCTACAGCATCCTCTGGAAACACCATATATTTT.